The T cell receptor beta chain described here comes from a study of blood T cell repertoires in COVID-19. Study-wide background: Spain, Italy and the United States supplied samples that represented acute and convalescent COVID-19.

Repertoires were generated with immunoSEQ multiplex PCR, while TCRdb's copy carries only in-frame clones and drops some. The table shows about 78,000 clones, with around 91% occurring only once. This CDR3 comprises 17 residues. The J segment lost 4 bases and the V segment lost 6 bases, leaving 10 bases of the junction unmatched. Germline V lookup: CDR1 SEHNR, CDR2 FQNEAQ (reference sequence). Sample: peripheral blood. The chain carries TRBV7-9 and TRBJ2-1; TRBD2 matches at 12 bases. The TCR comes from a woman aged 45-65 years in a cohort sampled during active COVID-19. The CDR3 sequence: CASSSGLAGPSYNEQFF. The CDR3 DNA follows: TGTGCCAGCAGTTCCGGACTAGCGGGACCATCTTACAATGAGCAGTTCTTC.